The 17 T cell receptor beta chains reported below all come from one sample, sequenced in a study of blood T cell repertoires in COVID-19. TCRdb keeps only in-frame clones here, not all; method: immunoSEQ multiplex PCR. The data hold about 59,000 clones, with roughly three quarters observed a single time. Source material: peripheral blood. These receptors were obtained from a man aged 55 to 69 with acute or convalescent COVID-19.

This rearrangement joins TRBV6-5 to TRBJ1-4; 7 bases fit TRBD1. The CDR3 runs to 16 residues. V dropped 3 bases and J dropped 1; count of bases not matched to a gene: 5. The germline gives CDR1 MNHEY, CDR2 SVGAGI. DNA for the CDR3: TGTGCCAGCAGTTATCAAAGACAGGGAACTAATGAAAAACTGTTTTTT. It encodes CASSYQRQGTNEKLFF.

The chain carries TRBV18 and TRBJ2-7, with 9 nucleotides matching TRBD1. Germline V lookup: CDR1 KGHSH, CDR2 LQKENI. The CDR3 totals 15 residues. The V gene end was trimmed by 3 bases and the J gene end by 3 bases; junction bases not matched to a gene: 6. This CDR3 is CASSPGTGRYYEQYF. The CDR3 DNA reads as TGTGCCAGCTCACCCGGGACAGGGAGGTACTACGAGCAGTACTTC.

This clone was observed a single time. The V and J genes are TRBV7-3 and TRBJ2-2, with TRBD1 matching 8 bases. CDR3 size: 15 residues. V lost 5 bases and J lost 3; bases outside the gene matches: 5. Germline CDR1 reads SGHTA; CDR2 reads FQGTGA. CDR3 bases: TGTGCCAGCAGCAGACAGGGGTGGGACACCGGGGAGCTGTTTTTT. Translated: CASSRQGWDTGELFF.

The chain links TRBV18 to TRBJ1-1, with D unclear. This CDR3 is 15 amino acids long. Trimming cost V 3 bases and J 4 bases, with 15 bases left between them. The germline V gene has CDR1 KGHSH and CDR2 LQKENI. The CDR3: CASSPSSSSSTEAFF. Here the CDR3 DNA reads TGTGCCAGCTCACCCTCCTCGTCCTCGAGCACTGAAGCTTTCTTT.

The V gene is TRBV5-1, the J gene TRBJ1-2; D is ambiguous. The CDR3 extends over 13 amino acids. Germline V gives CDR1 SGHRS, CDR2 YFSETQ. V dropped 4 bases and J dropped 8 bases, with 15 bases sitting between them. CDR3 sequence (DNA): TGCGCCAGCAGCCTGCAGGAGGGCTCGGGCTACACCTTC. Translation gives CASSLQEGSGYTF.

V usage is TRBV5-5 and J usage is TRBJ1-2; D is unresolved. The germline V gene has CDR1 SGHKS and CDR2 YYEKEE (reference sequence). The CDR3 consists of 16 residues. Trimming removed 0 bases from V and 0 bases from J, with 12 bases in between. CDR3 in DNA: TGTGCCAGCAGCTTGGGCGGATTCGAAGCTAACTATGGCTACACCTTC. Translating gives CASSLGGFEANYGYTF. The variable domain in full, completed from reference TRBV5-5 and TRBJ1-2, reads DAGVTQSPTHLIKTRGQQVTLRCSPISGHKSVSWYQQVLGQGPQFIFQYYEKEERGRGNFPDRFSARQFPNYSSELNVNALLLGDSALYLCASSLGGFEANYGYTFGSGTRLTVV.

This rearrangement joins TRBV24-1 to TRBJ2-2, with 9 bases identical to TRBD1. V was pared by 10 bases and J by 4 bases, with 12 bases of the junction left unmatched. Germline CDR1 is KGHDR and CDR2 is SFDVKD. This CDR3 spans 16 amino acids. CDR3 bases: TGTGCCACTTCAACGGGACAGGGACACCTCACCGGGGAGCTGTTTTTT. It specifies CATSTGQGHLTGELFF.

This chain connects TRBV19 to TRBJ1-2, with 9 bases that match TRBD1. Losses at the gene ends were 5 bases for V and 0 bases for J; bases not matched to a gene: 7. The germline V gene encodes CDR1 LNHDA and CDR2 SQIVND (reference sequence). The CDR3 is 16 residues long. CDR3 residues: CASSREQGAANYGYTF. The CDR3 bases are TGTGCCAGTAGTCGCGAACAGGGGGCAGCTAACTATGGCTACACCTTC.

The chain uses TRBV13 and TRBJ1-2; TRBD1 is a possible D gene (6 bases). This CDR3 is built from 14 residues. Between the trimmed V and J ends, which lost 4 bases and 4 bases, there was a span of 13 bases. From germline, CDR1 is PRHDT and CDR2 FYEKMQ (reference sequence). The CDR3 DNA reads TGTGCCAGCAGCTCGGACCGGACAGTCTATGGCTACACCTTC. It yields the protein CASSSDRTVYGYTF.

The J gene is TRBJ1-4, the V gene TRBV19; D may be TRBD1 (5 bases). Per the germline V gene, CDR1 is LNHDA and CDR2 is SQIVND (reference sequence). There are 14 residues in the CDR3. Between the trimmed V and J ends, which lost 3 bases and 7 bases, there was a span of 12 bases. The CDR3 protein is CASSIGGGGEKLFF. The CDR3 DNA reads TGTGCCAGTAGTATCGGGGGAGGAGGTGAAAAACTGTTTTTT.

The V call is TRBV9, the J call TRBJ2-7; D might be TRBD2 (5 bases). Looked up from germline, CDR1 is SGDLS and CDR2 is YYNGEE. V dropped 4 bases and J dropped 2 bases, with 13 bases sitting between them. The length of the CDR3 is 14 residues. The CDR3 nucleotides are TGTGCCAGCAGCCGAGGGCTCTCGGCCTACGAGCAGTACTTC. Translating gives CASSRGLSAYEQYF.

J is TRBJ1-2 and V is TRBV11-2, with D possibly matching TRBD1 (5 bases). Trimming took 4 bases from V and 4 from J, leaving 7 bases between them. Germline-derived CDR1 and CDR2 are SGHAT and FQNNGV. CDR3 length equals 12 residues. CDR3: CASSSDSYGYTF. As DNA, the CDR3 is TGTGCCAGCAGCTCCGACAGCTATGGCTACACCTTC.

This clone was recorded a few times. The rearrangement joins TRBV5-1 to TRBJ1-5, with 7 bases aligning to TRBD1. V lost 3 bases to trimming and J lost 4 bases; unmatched junction nucleotides: 7. This CDR3 contains 15 residues. CDR1 is SGHRS, CDR2 YFSETQ, per germline. CDR3 region: CASSYGDSSNQPQHF. CDR3 DNA sequence: TGCGCCAGCAGCTATGGGGACAGTTCAAATCAGCCCCAGCATTTT.

The rearrangement uses TRBV27 and TRBJ2-6, with 9 bases aligning to TRBD1. This CDR3 region has 16 residues. Germline loops: CDR1 MNHEY, CDR2 SMNVEV (reference sequence). V lost 4 bases to trimming and J lost 4 bases; unmatched junction nucleotides: 5. The CDR3 region has the DNA TGTGCCAGCAGTTCCGGGACAGGGAGAGGGGCCAACGTCCTGACTTTC. Translation: CASSSGTGRGANVLTF.

This chain links TRBV9 with TRBJ1-5; 7 bases align to TRBD1. The CDR3 extends over 14 amino acids. Germline CDR1 reads SGDLS; CDR2 reads YYNGEE. Trimming at V came to 4 bases and at J to 9 bases, leaving 10 bases not matched to a gene. CDR3 bases: TGTGCCAGCAGCCCCACAGGGGACGATGGGCCCCAGCATTTT. Protein product: CASSPTGDDGPQHF.

The V gene is TRBV20-1, the J gene TRBJ2-5, with 9 bases aligning to TRBD2. The V gene's germline CDR1 is DFQATT and CDR2 SNEGSKA (reference sequence). Trimming removed 3 bases from V and 0 bases from J; junction bases left unmatched: 5. CDR3 size: 15 residues. CDR3 DNA sequence: TGCAGTGCTAGTTCGGCTAGCGGGAACCAAGAGACCCAGTACTTC. This translates into CSASSASGNQETQYF.

The chain recombines TRBV11-1 with TRBJ2-1; 10 bases map to TRBD2. V gave up 2 bases and J gave up 7 bases; unmatched junction bases: 2. The CDR3 consists of 14 residues. Germline CDR1 SGHAT, CDR2 FQDESV (reference sequence). CDR3 DNA sequence: TGTGCCAGCAGCTTAAGAGCGGGGGGGAATGAGCAGTTCTTC. Amino acid sequence: CASSLRAGGNEQFF.